The entry below gives a single TCR beta chain sequence along with its context. Trimming stripped 3 bases from V and 2 bases from J, with 7 bases between. The CDR3 spans 14 residues. Germline V gene lookup returns CDR1 MNHNS and CDR2 SASEGT. Original handling: Estimation of nucleated cell counts relied on the amplification of reference gene primers. The protocol was immunoSEQ multiplex PCR, while the TCRdb copy is restricted to in-frame clones and leaves out a portion. V, J and clone size reflect that table, while D and trimming were determined from the DNA. The profile covers under 350,000 clones, with around 89% appearing a single time and about 4.6% taken by the ten largest. The data belong to a study of blood T cell repertoires in COVID-19. About the research overall: Samples representing acute and convalescent COVID-19 were sourced from the United States, Italy and Spain. T cells, B-cell-depleted T cells, or PBMCs supplied cDNA or gDNA.

The chain links TRBV6-1 to TRBJ1-4; D gene unclear. Input material: peripheral blood. This clonotype was obtained from a man aged 40-49 years with acute or convalescent COVID-19. For the CDR3, the DNA is TGTGCCAGCAGTGAGGGCAGCACTAATGAAAAACTGTTTTTT. It yields the protein CASSEGSTNEKLFF.